This TCR beta chain comes out of a study of cytomegalovirus exposure and HLA in healthy donors. Broader study findings: Three chains linked to CMV were shown in vitro to be specific for CMV antigens.

V lost 3 bases to trimming and J lost 4 bases, with 2 bases between them. Germline assignment: CDR1 SGHNT and CDR2 YYREEE (reference sequence). The CDR3 covers 11 residues. The PCR ran on 60 Vbeta and 13 Jbeta primers. Some clones are missing from TCRdb's copy, which holds only in-frame ones; the method was immunoSEQ multiplex PCR. The sample includes 150,000 to 200,000 clones, about 76% of them seen just once. Comment on this clone: What it binds is unknown.

The TCR originated in a woman aged 40-49 years in good health and CMV-seropositive. The gene calls are TRBV5-4 and TRBJ2-1; D remains ambiguous. The sequenced sample consisted of PBMCs. Here the CDR3 reads CASSSYNEQFF. As DNA, the CDR3 is TGTGCCAGCAGCTCATACAATGAGCAGTTCTTC.